Shown below are 21 T cell receptor beta chains from a single sample sequenced in a study of T cells expressing NK-cell markers. TCRdb reanalyzed the 5' RACE reads, giving one entry per CDR3 protein sequence and no DNA. The sample table includes over 150,000 distinct CDR3 sequences. The specimen was blood T cells: a sorted CD56 or NKG2C T cell subset, CD4+ or CD8+ T cells, or bulk PBMC T cells (not recorded which). The receptors derive from a man aged 18 to 69 in good health.

This clonotype shows up as medium-sized by frequency. V usage is TRBV7-9 and J usage is TRBJ2-1. This CDR3 region has 12 residues. Germline CDR1 is SEHNR and CDR2 is FQNEAQ (reference sequence). This chain's CDR3 is CASSFGPNEQFF.

The chain carries TRBV7-9 and TRBJ1-1. CDR1 is SEHNR and CDR2 is FQNEAQ in the germline V gene (reference sequence). This CDR3 has 13 residues. CDR3 protein: CASIPEHGTEAFF.

The chain uses TRBV21-1 and TRBJ1-2; TCRdb reports TRBD1, a call that lacks DNA to check it against. TRBV21-1 is an annotated pseudogene. The CDR3 spans 16 residues. CDR3 region: CASSTCWTASNYGYTF.

The chain recombines TRBV5-1 with TRBJ1-2. The CDR3 consists of 14 residues. Germline CDR1 is SGHRS and CDR2 is YFSETQ. The CDR3 is CASSPEPEGYGYTF.

The chain couples TRBV11-2 to TRBJ2-7; there is no DNA to check the TCRdb D call of TRBD1. CDR1 and CDR2 (germline): SGHAT, FQNNGV. The CDR3 spans 13 residues. The CDR3: CASSYPGQYEQYF.

This CDR3 is CSADRGRETDTQYF. The V call is TRBV20-1, the J call TRBJ2-3; the D gene TCRdb calls, TRBD1, cannot be checked with no DNA. The CDR3 extends over 14 amino acids. Germline values: CDR1 DFQATT, CDR2 SNEGSKA (reference sequence).

V gene TRBV6-5 combines with J gene TRBJ2-1. CDR3 length: 14 residues. The germline gives CDR1 MNHEY, CDR2 SVGAGI. CDR3 amino acids: CASSYTESLGEQFF.

The chain links TRBV15 to TRBJ2-5; lacking DNA, the TRBD1 call made by TCRdb goes unchecked. Germline CDR1 and CDR2: LNHNV and YYDKDF (reference sequence). CDR3 length: 15 amino acids. The CDR3 region is CATSRGAGSGETQYF.

The chain is built from TRBV20-1 and TRBJ2-7; TCRdb picks TRBD1, but there is no DNA to check that call. There are 15 residues in the CDR3. CDR1 is DFQATT, CDR2 SNEGSKA, per germline (reference sequence). CDR3 sequence: CSAREWGHETYEQYF.

The chain combines TRBV6-4 with TRBJ1-1; no DNA is available, so the TRBD1 call from TCRdb remains unchecked. CDR1 is MRHNA, CDR2 SNTAGT, per germline. This CDR3 is 14 amino acids long. This CDR3 is CASSPGHRNTEAFF.

V is TRBV7-6 and J is TRBJ1-1. The V gene's germline CDR1 is SGHVS and CDR2 FNYEAQ. The CDR3 covers 15 residues. CDR3 residues: CASSSLWGMNTEAFF.

This chain connects TRBV19 to TRBJ2-7. The CDR3 length is 14 residues. Germline-derived CDR1 and CDR2 are LNHDA and SQIVND (reference sequence). This CDR3 reads CASSIDLVGSEQYF. The entire variable domain, with the rest obtained from reference TRBV19 and TRBJ2-7, is as follows: DGGITQSPKYLFRKEGQNVTLSCEQNLNHDAMYWYRQDPGQGLRLIYYSQIVNDFQKGDIAEGYSVSREKKESFPLTVTSAQKNPTAFYLCASSIDLVGSEQYFGPGTRLTVT.

V is TRBV7-8 and J is TRBJ1-2; the D gene TCRdb calls, TRBD1, cannot be checked with no DNA. The CDR3 is made up of 14 amino acids. The germline V gene encodes CDR1 SGHVS and CDR2 FQNEAQ. Here the CDR3 reads CASSPTSGSGGYTF. Full variable domain (outside the CDR3, taken from reference TRBV7-8 and TRBJ1-2): GAGVSQSPRYKVAKRGQDVALRCDPISGHVSLFWYQQALGQGPEFLTYFQNEAQLDKSGLPSDRFFAERPEGSVSTLKIQRTQQEDSAVYLCASSPTSGSGGYTFGSGTRLTVV.

The J gene is TRBJ2-1, the V gene TRBV5-1. This CDR3 comprises 13 residues. CDR1 is SGHRS and CDR2 is YFSETQ in the germline V gene. The CDR3 sequence is CASSLAGNNEQFF.

This sequence joins TRBV7-8 and TRBJ2-5; TCRdb reports TRBD2, a call that lacks DNA to check it against. Germline V gives CDR1 SGHVS, CDR2 FQNEAQ. CDR3 length equals 15 residues. CDR3 residues: CASSLVPSGGETQYF.

This chain links TRBV9 with TRBJ2-4; the D call of TRBD2 rests on TCRdb alone, since no DNA is present to check it. The CDR3 is made up of 15 amino acids. CDR1 is SGDLS and CDR2 is YYNGEE in the germline V gene. This CDR3 reads CASSDSLEEKNIQYF.

The CDR3 region is CASSPKWGAGTEAFF. The chain uses TRBV4-1 and TRBJ1-1. CDR3 size: 15 residues. Germline V gene data show CDR1 as MGHRA and CDR2 as YSYEKL.

The chain is built from TRBV6-1 and TRBJ2-7; TCRdb reports TRBD1, a call that lacks DNA to check it against. CDR3 size: 14 residues. CDR1 and CDR2 (germline): MNHNS, SASEGT. CDR3 amino acids: CASSGTGDYYEQYF.

V is TRBV3-1 and J is TRBJ2-2; there is no DNA to check the TCRdb D call of TRBD2. Germline-derived CDR1 and CDR2 are LGHDT and YNNKEL (reference sequence). The CDR3 sequence is 16 residues long. The CDR3 region is CASSQAREENTGELFF.

This sequence joins TRBV12-3 or TRBV12-4 and TRBJ1-4; checking the TCRdb D call of TRBD1 is not possible without DNA. The CDR3 sequence is 16 residues long. The CDR3 reads CASSPLGGKTNEKLFF.

The rearrangement uses TRBV6-5 and TRBJ2-4. Germline V lookup: CDR1 MNHEY, CDR2 SVGAGI. CDR3 length: 11 amino acids. CDR3 region: CASSNSVVQYF.